This T cell receptor beta chain comes out of a study of T cells after somatic rescue of genetic block. Repertoires were generated with immunoSEQ multiplex PCR, while TCRdb's copy carries only in-frame clones and drops some. Of roughly 11,000 clones listed, 70% to 75% are singletons. The CDR3 sequence is 14 residues long. V was clipped by 6 bases and J by 1 base, with 7 bases between them. In germline, CDR1 is MNHEY, CDR2 SVGAGI. Specimen: peripheral blood mononuclear cells (PBMCs). V is TRBV6-5 and J is TRBJ2-6; D gene uncertain. The clonotype comes from a boy younger than 18. CDR3 amino acids: CASSERSGANVLTF. The CDR3 DNA follows: TGTGCCAGCAGCGAACGATCTGGGGCCAACGTCCTGACTTTC.